This T cell receptor beta chain emerged from a study of control samples from healthy donors and cancer patients. Sequencing used immunoSEQ multiplex PCR; TCRdb keeps in-frame clones, though not all of them. Of 150,000 to 200,000 clones in the sample, roughly nine tenths were seen once. Germline V gene sequence: CDR1 LGHNA, CDR2 YNFKEQ. With V trimmed by 1 base and J by 1 base, 5 bases remained unmatched. CDR3 length equals 17 residues. This TCR was recovered from a woman under 40 in good health. The sample was blood. V gene TRBV4-2 combines with J gene TRBJ2-5; 11 bases are shared with TRBD2. The CDR3 nucleotides read TGTGCCAGCAGCCAAGCCGGGACTAGCGGATCCCAAGAGACCCAGTACTTC. Amino acids: CASSQAGTSGSQETQYF.